The text below deals with one TCR beta chain. Original processing notes: Amplification from reference gene primers served as the basis for estimated nucleated cell counts. The assay was immunoSEQ multiplex PCR, and TCRdb's table has in-frame clones only and misses some. V and J calls and clone size are those listed in that table; D and trimming were worked out from the DNA. The sample holds approximately 60,000 clones, over 75% seen once. Per the germline V gene, CDR1 is SGHDN and CDR2 is FVKESK. V was cut by 4 bases and J by 5 bases, with 11 bases left in between. This CDR3 spans 14 amino acids. These data originate in a study of blood T cell repertoires in COVID-19. In the study overall: The origin of the acute and convalescent COVID-19 samples was the United States, Italy and Spain.

The source is a middle-aged man with active COVID-19. This chain uses TRBV14 with TRBJ1-4; no reliable D call. The specimen was peripheral blood. The CDR3 sequence: CASSLRGPNEKLFF. In DNA, the CDR3 is TGTGCCAGCAGCCTCCGAGGCCCAAATGAAAAACTGTTTTTT.